This is a list of T cell receptor beta chains from one sample in a study of blood T cell repertoires in COVID-19. Only in-frame clones appear in the TCRdb table, and some are missing; sequencing was by immunoSEQ multiplex PCR. The table includes roughly 85,000 clones, about nine tenths detected once. Material: peripheral blood. The receptor source for this set is a man aged 50 or older with active or convalescent COVID-19. CDR3s include the opening cysteine and the closing phenylalanine or tryptophan. A D gene is named only where the DNA matches it firmly.

V	length	D	J	CDR3
TRBV3-1/TRBV3-2	13	TRBD2	TRBJ2-7	CASSHGGSYEQYF
TRBV3-1/TRBV3-2	13	NA	TRBJ1-1	CASSQVREGGAFF
TRBV7-2	16	NA	TRBJ2-3	CASSLGLASSTDTQYF
TRBV7-2	16	TRBD2	TRBJ2-3	CASSSTSGGITDTQYF
TRBV7-6	14	NA	TRBJ1-1	CASSGELWVTEAFF
TRBV6-6	14	NA	TRBJ1-4	CASSYRTDNEKLFF
TRBV27	16	NA	TRBJ1-5	CASSLSWRTGVWPQHF
TRBV4-1	15	TRBD2	TRBJ2-7	CASSPGLAEPYEQYF
TRBV3-1/TRBV3-2	12	NA	TRBJ1-2	CASSDTGSLYTF
TRBV5-5	18	TRBD2	TRBJ2-3	CASSLGSGGLAGTDTQYF
TRBV9	15	TRBD1	TRBJ1-4	CASSVGQGTNEKLFF
TRBV9	16	TRBD1	TRBJ1-6	CASSAKGGQGNSPLHF
TRBV27	12	NA	TRBJ2-5	CASSPYQETQYF
TRBV7-2	12	NA	TRBJ1-2	CASTLTRGGYTF
TRBV2	15	TRBD1	TRBJ1-2	CASSKPGQGTYGYTF
TRBV24-1	16	NA	TRBJ2-2	CATSDQLGGATGELFF
TRBV12-3/TRBV12-4	13	NA	TRBJ2-3	CASSLRETDTQYF
TRBV6-2/TRBV6-3	16	TRBD2	TRBJ2-3	CASSLPSGQSTDTQYF
TRBV28	17	NA	TRBJ2-1	CASSFPSAGISYNEQFF
TRBV30	14	NA	TRBJ1-4	CAWKIGRGIEKLFF
TRBV5-1	16	TRBD1	TRBJ1-4	CASSDRSGQSNEKLFF
TRBV24-1	14	TRBD1	TRBJ2-7	CATSTGPPSYEQYF
TRBV5-5	13	NA	TRBJ1-4	CASSLDQGEKLFF
TRBV7-9	15	NA	TRBJ2-7	CASSLGIADPLEQYF
TRBV6-1	16	TRBD1	TRBJ2-1	CASSEAAGQAYNEQFF
TRBV11-2	13	NA	TRBJ1-6	CASSSSGNSPLHF
TRBV7-2	15	TRBD2	TRBJ2-1	CASSLFTSGSNEQFF
TRBV6-5	15	TRBD1	TRBJ2-2	CASSRGQGGAGELFF
TRBV18	11	NA	TRBJ1-2	CASSSGDGYTF
TRBV18	14	TRBD1	TRBJ2-7	CASSPGQGNYEQYF
TRBV5-4	17	TRBD2	TRBJ2-3	CASSLGAGGGATDTQYF
TRBV25-1	13	NA	TRBJ2-2	CASSDYESGELFF
TRBV12-3/TRBV12-4	13	NA	TRBJ1-1	CASSWTLNTEAFF
TRBV6-5	15	TRBD2	TRBJ2-1	CASSRRREGVNEQFF
TRBV5-8	16	NA	TRBJ2-4	CASSVRTGRDENIQYF
TRBV6-5	15	TRBD1	TRBJ1-2	CASSYGTGVNYGYTF
TRBV6-1	15	TRBD2	TRBJ2-1	CASSERSSGTIEQFF
TRBV6-5	13	NA	TRBJ1-1	CASGPVMNTEAFF
TRBV2	13	NA	TRBJ2-5	CASALARQETQYF